Listed below are T cell receptor beta chains from one sample, sequenced in a study of beta chain features in type 1 diabetes. Sequenced by immunoSEQ multiplex PCR; TCRdb stores in-frame clones only, minus some. Counted here are under 350,000 clones, about 13% occurring once; the ten biggest clones make up less than 0.02%. Specimen: naive CD4+ T cells from blood. These receptors all come from a young man with type 1 diabetes. Each CDR3 is given with its conserved first and last residue. A D gene is named only where the DNA matches it firmly. Size values are once, few and many counts, or a class for expanded clones, and some rows have none.

V	size	J	D	CDR3	DNA
TRBV27	NA	TRBJ1-1	TRBD1	CASSLSARGPEAFF	TGTGCCAGCAGTTTATCGGCCAGGGGGCCTGAAGCTTTCTTT
TRBV29-1	few	TRBJ1-4	NA	CSVEGQLGKLFF	TGCAGCGTTGAGGGCCAATTGGGCAAGCTGTTTTTT
TRBV5-6	NA	TRBJ1-2	NA	CASSPGIGGYTF	TGTGCCAGCAGCCCAGGGATCGGAGGCTACACCTTC
TRBV9	NA	TRBJ2-2	NA	CASFPGGTNTGELFF	TGTGCCAGCTTCCCTGGGGGGACGAACACCGGGGAGCTGTTTTTT
TRBV7-2	NA	TRBJ2-2	NA	CASRTQGDTGELFF	TGTGCCAGCAGGACGCAGGGCGACACCGGGGAGCTGTTTTTT
TRBV27	few	TRBJ2-1	NA	CASSRDRSSYNEQFF	TGTGCCAGCAGTCGGGATCGGAGCTCCTACAATGAGCAGTTCTTC
TRBV7-9	NA	TRBJ2-2	NA	CASSLLSGELFF	TGTGCCAGCAGCTTACTATCGGGGGAGCTGTTTTTT
TRBV27	NA	TRBJ1-2	TRBD1	CASSLGGQGAGGYTF	TGTGCCAGCAGTTTAGGCGGACAGGGTGCGGGGGGCTACACCTTC
TRBV7-9	NA	TRBJ1-2	NA	CASSSERRGLNRYYGYTF	TGTGCCAGCAGCTCCGAACGGCGCGGTCTAAATCGATACTATGGCTACACCTTC
TRBV2	few	TRBJ1-4	TRBD1	CASSSQGAGEKLFF	TGTGCCAGCAGTTCACAGGGGGCGGGGGAAAAACTGTTTTTT
TRBV25-1	NA	TRBJ1-2	NA	CASSEWRGPNYGYTF	TGTGCCAGCAGTGAATGGCGGGGCCCTAACTATGGCTACACCTTC
TRBV29-1	many	TRBJ2-1	TRBD1	CSVTGQGGQFF	TGCAGCGTTACGGGACAGGGAGGGCAGTTCTTC
TRBV6-6	few	TRBJ2-3	NA	CASSPRDTQYF	TGTGCCAGCAGCCCCCGGGATACGCAGTATTTT
TRBV18	few	TRBJ2-1	TRBD2	CASSPSGFSYNEQFF	TGTGCCAGCTCACCTAGCGGGTTCTCCTACAATGAGCAGTTCTTC
TRBV7-9	NA	TRBJ1-4	NA	CASSTGRGPNEKLFF	TGTGCCAGCAGCACGGGGAGGGGACCTAATGAAAAACTGTTTTTT
TRBV30	NA	TRBJ2-7	NA	CASGRGAYEQYF	TGTGCTTCAGGCAGGGGCGCCTACGAGCAGTACTTC
TRBV9	NA	TRBJ2-1	NA	CASSVGRRHNEQFF	TGTGCCAGCAGCGTAGGGCGGAGACACAATGAGCAGTTCTTC
TRBV27	NA	TRBJ2-3	TRBD1	CASSTTGGSFRGTDTQYF	TGTGCCAGCAGTACGACAGGGGGCTCCTTTCGGGGCACAGATACGCAGTATTTT
TRBV14	few	TRBJ2-1	TRBD2	CASSSLFRTSWNNEQFF	TGTGCCAGCAGCTCGCTATTTAGGACTAGCTGGAACAATGAGCAGTTCTTC
TRBV28	once	TRBJ1-5	NA	CASNSNQPQHF	TGTGCCAGCAACTCGAATCAGCCCCAGCATTTT
TRBV7-9	few	TRBJ2-1	NA	CASSFGSAGNREQFF	TGTGCCAGCAGCTTCGGGAGCGCGGGGAACAGGGAGCAGTTCTTC
TRBV6-4	NA	TRBJ2-1	TRBD1	CASSKQTGSSYNEQFF	TGTGCCAGCAGCAAACAGACAGGGAGCTCCTACAATGAGCAGTTCTTC
TRBV28	NA	TRBJ2-3	NA	CASKPMAGRVIDTQYF	TGTGCCAGCAAACCCATGGCCGGGAGAGTTATAGATACGCAGTATTTT
TRBV5-1	few	TRBJ2-2	TRBD2	CASRTSGSLNTGELFF	TGCGCCAGCAGGACTAGCGGGAGCCTGAACACCGGGGAGCTGTTTTTT
TRBV27	few	TRBJ2-7	TRBD1	CASSPFSGTGVRYF	TGTGCCAGCAGCCCTTTCTCCGGGACAGGGGTTAGGTACTTC
TRBV4-3	NA	TRBJ2-1	TRBD1	CASSQVSGTGGNEQFF	TGCGCCAGCAGCCAAGTCTCCGGGACAGGGGGCAATGAGCAGTTCTTC
TRBV9	few	TRBJ2-5	TRBD2	CASSPQGLAARGTQYF	TGTGCCAGCAGCCCCCAGGGCCTAGCGGCTCGGGGGACCCAGTACTTC
TRBV6-4	NA	TRBJ1-5	NA	CASSDYRAPQPQHF	TGTGCCAGCAGTGACTACAGGGCTCCTCAGCCCCAGCATTTT
TRBV7-9	NA	TRBJ1-2	TRBD1	CASSPGQGSNYGYTF	TGTGCCAGCAGCCCGGGACAGGGATCTAACTATGGCTACACCTTC
TRBV7-2	few	TRBJ2-1	NA	CASTRARNNEQFF	TGTGCCAGCACCCGAGCCAGGAACAATGAGCAGTTCTTC
TRBV7-2	NA	TRBJ1-5	NA	CASSLYNQPQHF	TGTGCCAGCAGCCTTTACAATCAGCCCCAGCATTTT
TRBV7-9	NA	TRBJ2-3	TRBD1	CASSSFRDRDSDTQYF	TGTGCCAGCAGCTCGTTCCGGGACAGGGACTCAGATACGCAGTATTTT
TRBV7-2	few	TRBJ2-1	TRBD2	CASSFPLAGGLNEQFF	TGTGCCAGCAGCTTCCCTCTAGCGGGAGGTTTAAATGAGCAGTTCTTC
TRBV7-9	NA	TRBJ2-1	TRBD2	CASSPLAGVGEQFF	TGTGCCAGCAGCCCATTAGCGGGAGTGGGCGAGCAGTTCTTC
TRBV2	few	TRBJ1-2	NA	CASSDGRGYGYTF	TGTGCCAGCAGTGATGGCAGAGGATATGGCTACACCTTC
TRBV21-1	few	TRBJ2-5	NA	CASSKRSGRVQETQYF	TGTGCCAGCAGCAAAAGAAGCGGGAGGGTGCAAGAGACCCAGTACTTC
TRBV27	few	TRBJ1-2	TRBD1	CASSPRDRLYGYTF	TGTGCCAGCAGTCCCCGGGACAGACTATATGGCTACACCTTC
TRBV11-2	few	TRBJ2-4	TRBD1	CASSPDRAKNIQYF	TGTGCCAGCAGCCCAGACAGGGCAAAAAACATTCAGTACTTC
TRBV5-1	few	TRBJ2-1	TRBD1	CASSFNPGGALAREQFF	TGCGCCAGCAGCTTTAACCCAGGGGGCGCTTTGGCCCGAGAGCAGTTCTTC
TRBV23-1	few	TRBJ2-6	NA	CASSQSKRSLYRGGANVLTF	TGCGCCAGCAGTCAATCGAAGAGGTCCCTCTACCGGGGTGGGGCCAACGTCCTGACTTTC